A selection of T cell receptor beta chains follows, all from one sample in a study of T and B cells in COVID-19 patients. MiXCR, applied by TCRdb to the multiplex PCR reads, yields one record per CDR3 protein. The sample records 5,500 to 6,000 distinct CDR3 sequences, 27% being singletons. The sequenced material came from blood. Source of these receptors: a human donor with active COVID-19. The donor label of this sample is uncertain. CDR3s include the opening cysteine and the closing phenylalanine or tryptophan. D genes are given only for firm matches. Rows give clone size only sometimes, using once, few, many, or a class for an expanded clone.

v_gene: TRBV12-3/TRBV12-4
j_gene: TRBJ1-3
abundance: .
d_gene: TRBD1
CDR3aa: CASSQRGTGGNTIYF
CDR3nt: TGTGCCAGCAGCCAAAGGGGGACAGGGGGAAACACCATATATTTT

v_gene: TRBV18
j_gene: TRBJ1-1
abundance: .
d_gene: .
CDR3aa: CASSGLWGAQTSEAFF
CDR3nt: TGTGCCAGCTCAGGACTGTGGGGGGCGCAAACTTCTGAAGCTTTCTTT

v_gene: TRBV6-1
j_gene: TRBJ2-7
abundance: .
d_gene: .
CDR3aa: CASSAIWDPEQYF
CDR3nt: TGTGCCAGCAGTGCCATATGGGATCCAGAGCAGTACTTC

v_gene: TRBV12-3/TRBV12-4
j_gene: TRBJ2-2
abundance: .
d_gene: .
CDR3aa: CASRGGFANTGELFF
CDR3nt: TGTGCCAGCAGAGGGGGTTTCGCGAACACCGGGGAGCTGTTTTTT

v_gene: TRBV7-9
j_gene: TRBJ2-1
abundance: few
d_gene: .
CDR3aa: CASSSSSSYNEQFF
CDR3nt: TGTGCCAGCAGCTCCTCGAGCTCCTACAATGAGCAGTTCTTC

v_gene: TRBV5-5
j_gene: TRBJ1-5
abundance: .
d_gene: .
CDR3aa: CASSLGGSSNQPQHF
CDR3nt: TGTGCCAGCAGCTTGGGGGGGTCGAGCAATCAGCCCCAGCATTTT

v_gene: TRBV5-1
j_gene: TRBJ2-7
abundance: few
d_gene: TRBD2
CDR3aa: CASSREGGIGEQYF
CDR3nt: TGCGCCAGCAGCCGGGAGGGGGGAATAGGGGAGCAGTACTTC

v_gene: TRBV6-5
j_gene: TRBJ1-2
abundance: few
d_gene: .
CDR3aa: CASSSRTGYTF
CDR3nt: TGTGCCAGCAGTTCAAGGACCGGCTACACCTTC

v_gene: TRBV27
j_gene: TRBJ1-1
abundance: few
d_gene: .
CDR3aa: CASSFRGGTEAFF
CDR3nt: TGTGCCAGCAGTTTCAGGGGAGGCACTGAAGCTTTCTTT

v_gene: TRBV6-5
j_gene: TRBJ2-2
abundance: medium-sized
d_gene: .
CDR3aa: CASSYSHLPTGELFF
CDR3nt: TGTGCCAGCAGTTACTCCCACCTGCCCACCGGGGAGCTGTTTTTT

v_gene: TRBV19
j_gene: TRBJ2-4
abundance: .
d_gene: TRBD2
CDR3aa: CASSPVGASGVGGAQNIQYF
CDR3nt: TGTGCCAGTAGTCCCGTTGGGGCTAGCGGGGTTGGTGGTGCCCAAAACATTCAGTACTTC

v_gene: TRBV19
j_gene: TRBJ1-2
abundance: medium-sized
d_gene: .
CDR3aa: CASSIGTDYGYTF
CDR3nt: TGTGCCAGTAGTATAGGGACGGACTATGGCTACACCTTC

v_gene: TRBV27
j_gene: TRBJ1-1
abundance: .
d_gene: .
CDR3aa: CASSLLVGSANTEAFF
CDR3nt: TGTGCCAGCAGTTTATTGGTAGGGAGCGCGAACACTGAAGCTTTCTTT

v_gene: TRBV6-1
j_gene: TRBJ2-7
abundance: few
d_gene: TRBD2
CDR3aa: CASSGKQGPTSGSSYEQYF
CDR3nt: TGTGCCAGCAGTGGGAAACAGGGACCGACTAGCGGGAGTTCCTACGAGCAGTACTTC

v_gene: TRBV4-3
j_gene: TRBJ2-5
abundance: .
d_gene: .
CDR3aa: CASSFGGPQETQYF
CDR3nt: TGTGCCAGCAGCTTCGGGGGGCCACAAGAGACCCAGTACTTC

v_gene: TRBV7-6
j_gene: TRBJ1-6
abundance: .
d_gene: .
CDR3aa: CASSLFARADNSPLHF
CDR3nt: TGTGCCAGCAGCTTATTTGCCAGGGCAGATAATTCACCCCTCCACTTT

v_gene: TRBV18
j_gene: TRBJ1-1
abundance: .
d_gene: .
CDR3aa: CASSPNTEAFF
CDR3nt: TGTGCCAGCTCACCTAACACTGAAGCTTTCTTT

v_gene: TRBV19
j_gene: TRBJ1-1
abundance: medium-sized
d_gene: .
CDR3aa: CASSSRISTEAFF
CDR3nt: TGTGCCAGTAGTAGCCGGATATCCACTGAAGCTTTCTTT

v_gene: TRBV27
j_gene: TRBJ1-5
abundance: few
d_gene: TRBD1
CDR3aa: CASSLDRVGNQPQHF
CDR3nt: TGTGCCAGCAGTTTAGACAGGGTAGGAAATCAGCCCCAGCATTTT

v_gene: TRBV6-5
j_gene: TRBJ2-7
abundance: few
d_gene: .
CDR3aa: CASSSRGDFYEQYF
CDR3nt: TGTGCCAGCAGTTCGCGCGGGGATTTCTACGAGCAGTACTTC

v_gene: TRBV27
j_gene: TRBJ2-7
abundance: medium-sized
d_gene: .
CDR3aa: CASSSTRGSYEQYF
CDR3nt: TGTGCCAGCAGTTCCACCAGGGGCTCCTACGAGCAGTACTTC

v_gene: TRBV6-1
j_gene: TRBJ1-5
abundance: few
d_gene: .
CDR3aa: CASSEGQPNQPQHF
CDR3nt: TGTGCCAGCAGTGAAGGCCAGCCTAATCAGCCCCAGCATTTT

v_gene: TRBV5-5
j_gene: TRBJ2-5
abundance: few
d_gene: TRBD1
CDR3aa: CAIRDRGREKETQYF
CDR3nt: TGTGCCATCCGGGACAGGGGGCGCGAAAAGGAGACCCAGTACTTC

v_gene: TRBV7-6
j_gene: TRBJ1-2
abundance: .
d_gene: .
CDR3aa: CASSLARGGAGEGSGGYTF
CDR3nt: TGTGCCAGCAGCTTAGCGCGGGGGGGGGCAGGGGAAGGATCGGGCGGCTACACCTTC

v_gene: TRBV12-3/TRBV12-4
j_gene: TRBJ1-4
abundance: .
d_gene: TRBD1
CDR3aa: CASTAPGQGAVRGKLFF
CDR3nt: TGTGCCAGCACTGCCCCGGGACAGGGGGCGGTTCGTGGAAAACTGTTTTTT

v_gene: TRBV30
j_gene: TRBJ1-1
abundance: .
d_gene: TRBD1
CDR3aa: CAWTFRGLMNTEAFF
CDR3nt: TGTGCCTGGACTTTTAGGGGGCTGATGAACACTGAAGCTTTCTTT

v_gene: TRBV19
j_gene: TRBJ2-2
abundance: .
d_gene: .
CDR3aa: CASSITEHGELFF
CDR3nt: TGTGCCAGTAGTATCACAGAGCACGGGGAGCTGTTTTTT

v_gene: TRBV19
j_gene: TRBJ1-3
abundance: .
d_gene: TRBD1
CDR3aa: CASSVTGATNTIYF
CDR3nt: TGTGCCAGTAGCGTGACAGGGGCAACAAACACCATATATTTT